The text below deals with one T cell receptor (beta chain). Its antigen is not known. The data derive from a study of OX40 agonist ivuxolimab in advanced cancers. About the study: Head and neck, renal cell, melanoma or hepatocellular carcinoma were the cancers that dose-escalation patients had. Previous treatment with anti-PD-1, anti-PD-L1 or anti-CTLA-4 therapy was allowed; under 50% had received some. Partial responses occurred in three patients (one hepatocellular carcinoma, two cutaneous melanoma).

General study results and limits: Both CD4+ and CD8+ T cell populations in blood had undergone clonal expansion by week 6 at 0.1 to 3.0 mg/kg.

With V trimmed by 3 bases and J by 4 bases, 11 bases remained unmatched. The CDR3 has 16 amino acids. Germline loops: CDR1 KGHSH, CDR2 LQKENI. Sequenced by immunoSEQ multiplex PCR; TCRdb stores in-frame clones only, minus some. The sample records 60,000 to 80,000 clones, roughly 80% being singletons. V and J are TRBV18 and TRBJ1-1; 7 positions agree with TRBD1. Sequencing was performed on CD4+ or CD8+ T cells sorted from blood, taken in a trial of the OX40 agonist ivuxolimab. The clonotype originates from an adult with an advanced solid tumor such as melanoma, head and neck, liver or kidney cancer. CDR3 amino acids: CASSPLEAGGGTEAFF. The CDR3 coding sequence is TGTGCCAGCTCACCCCTGGAAGCAGGGGGTGGCACTGAAGCTTTCTTT.